This is a list of T cell receptor beta chains from one sample in a study of STAT5B mutations in CD4+ large granular lymphocyte leukemia. Clones were sequenced by immunoSEQ multiplex PCR, and TCRdb holds only the in-frame ones, with some missing. The repertoire holds over 25,000 clones, around 72% seen once, with roughly 2% in the top ten. Sequenced input: CD4+ T cells from blood buffy coats. The receptors come from a human donor in good health. CDR3s include the opening cysteine and the closing phenylalanine or tryptophan. Each record gives: D gene, J gene, V gene, clone size, CDR3 DNA, CDR3 protein. The D gene is left open where the match is weak. Size is stated for part of the rows, as once, few or many counts, or as a class when the clone is expanded.

d_gene: TRBD1; j_gene: TRBJ1-6; v_gene: TRBV4-1; abundance: NA; CDR3nt: TGCGCCAGCAGCCAAGCATGGCCGGGACAGGGAAATTCACCCCTCCACTTT; CDR3aa: CASSQAWPGQGNSPLHF
d_gene: TRBD1; j_gene: TRBJ1-2; v_gene: TRBV2; abundance: NA; CDR3nt: TGTGCCAGCAGGCTTGGACAGGGGGCGGATGGCTACACCTTC; CDR3aa: CASRLGQGADGYTF
d_gene: NA; j_gene: TRBJ2-7; v_gene: TRBV15; abundance: NA; CDR3nt: TGTGCCACCAGCAGGGGGGCAGGGGCCTACGAGCAGTACTTC; CDR3aa: CATSRGAGAYEQYF
d_gene: TRBD1; j_gene: TRBJ1-2; v_gene: TRBV9; abundance: NA; CDR3nt: TGTGCCAGCAGCGCGCTACAGGGGGTACGTGGCTACACCTTC; CDR3aa: CASSALQGVRGYTF
d_gene: NA; j_gene: TRBJ2-5; v_gene: TRBV7-2; abundance: once; CDR3nt: TGTGCCAGCAGCTCGCGGCGGCAAGGACAAGAGACCCAGTACTTC; CDR3aa: CASSSRRQGQETQYF
d_gene: NA; j_gene: TRBJ1-5; v_gene: TRBV16; abundance: NA; CDR3nt: TGTGCCAGCGTAAGGGACACTCATCAGCCCCAGCATTTT; CDR3aa: CASVRDTHQPQHF
d_gene: NA; j_gene: TRBJ2-2; v_gene: TRBV6-1; abundance: NA; CDR3nt: TGTGCCAGCAGTGAGCAATGGAACACCGGGGAGCTGTTTTTT; CDR3aa: CASSEQWNTGELFF
d_gene: NA; j_gene: TRBJ1-1; v_gene: TRBV21-1; abundance: NA; CDR3nt: TGTGCCAGCAGCACCTTCCGCAGGGGGCGCCTGAACACTGAAGCTTTCTTT; CDR3aa: CASSTFRRGRLNTEAFF
d_gene: NA; j_gene: TRBJ1-2; v_gene: TRBV7-2; abundance: NA; CDR3nt: TGTGCCAGCAGCTTAGGGACAAGAGTATACGATGGCTACACCTTC; CDR3aa: CASSLGTRVYDGYTF
d_gene: NA; j_gene: TRBJ1-2; v_gene: TRBV5-4; abundance: NA; CDR3nt: TGTGCCAGCAGCCTTCGGCGGGGCGCGGGGTATGGCTACACCTTC; CDR3aa: CASSLRRGAGYGYTF
d_gene: TRBD1; j_gene: TRBJ2-5; v_gene: TRBV18; abundance: NA; CDR3nt: TGTGCCAGCTCACCACCGGGACAGAAGATACCCCGAGGAGAGACCCAGTACTTC; CDR3aa: CASSPPGQKIPRGETQYF
d_gene: NA; j_gene: TRBJ1-2; v_gene: TRBV4-3; abundance: NA; CDR3nt: TGCGCCAGCAGCCAAGAAGGTTCCGACTATGGCTACACCTTC; CDR3aa: CASSQEGSDYGYTF
d_gene: NA; j_gene: TRBJ2-5; v_gene: TRBV25-1; abundance: NA; CDR3nt: TGTGCCAGCAGTGAATATGGAAACCAAGAGACCCGGTACTTC; CDR3aa: CASSEYGNQETRYF
d_gene: TRBD1; j_gene: TRBJ1-5; v_gene: TRBV2; abundance: NA; CDR3nt: TGTGCCAGCAGCGCCACAGGGGGCGGGAATCAGCCCCAGCATTTT; CDR3aa: CASSATGGGNQPQHF
d_gene: NA; j_gene: TRBJ1-3; v_gene: TRBV9; abundance: NA; CDR3nt: TGTGCCAGCAGCACGGCCCCGCTTGGGGAGGTTGGAAACACCATATATTTT; CDR3aa: CASSTAPLGEVGNTIYF
d_gene: NA; j_gene: TRBJ1-2; v_gene: TRBV20-1; abundance: once; CDR3nt: TGCAGTGCTTATGGACCCCTTGGCTACACCTTC; CDR3aa: CSAYGPLGYTF
d_gene: NA; j_gene: TRBJ2-1; v_gene: TRBV9; abundance: NA; CDR3nt: TGTGCCAGCAGCGCCCGCCCGGGACTCCGCTACAATGAGCAGTTCTTC; CDR3aa: CASSARPGLRYNEQFF
d_gene: NA; j_gene: TRBJ2-5; v_gene: TRBV7-2; abundance: NA; CDR3nt: TGTGCCAGCAGCTTAAGCCAGGGAAGACAAGAGACCCAGTACTTC; CDR3aa: CASSLSQGRQETQYF
d_gene: NA; j_gene: TRBJ2-7; v_gene: TRBV6-5; abundance: NA; CDR3nt: TGTGCCAGCAGCTCCCCCGTTACCGGGGAGCAGTACTTC; CDR3aa: CASSSPVTGEQYF
d_gene: TRBD1; j_gene: TRBJ1-5; v_gene: TRBV7-8; abundance: few; CDR3nt: TGTGCCAGCAGCTTCGGGACAGGGAGTGGCAATCAGCCCCAGCATTTT; CDR3aa: CASSFGTGSGNQPQHF
d_gene: TRBD2; j_gene: TRBJ2-3; v_gene: TRBV5-1; abundance: NA; CDR3nt: TGCGCCAGCAGCTTAAGCGGGGGGTCCACAGATACGCAGTATTTT; CDR3aa: CASSLSGGSTDTQYF
d_gene: NA; j_gene: TRBJ1-1; v_gene: TRBV6-5; abundance: few; CDR3nt: TGTGCCAGCAGTTACCGGCATGAAGCTTTCTTT; CDR3aa: CASSYRHEAFF
d_gene: NA; j_gene: TRBJ2-7; v_gene: TRBV6-6; abundance: NA; CDR3nt: TGTGCCAGCAGTTACTCCACCTACGAGCAGTACTTC; CDR3aa: CASSYSTYEQYF
d_gene: NA; j_gene: TRBJ1-3; v_gene: TRBV5-8; abundance: NA; CDR3nt: TGTGCCAGCAGCTTCACAACCGGAAACACCATATATTTT; CDR3aa: CASSFTTGNTIYF
d_gene: TRBD1; j_gene: TRBJ2-3; v_gene: TRBV5-1; abundance: NA; CDR3nt: TGCGCCAGCACCCCAGGGGGCCCGGCGAGAGATACGCAGTATTTT; CDR3aa: CASTPGGPARDTQYF
d_gene: NA; j_gene: TRBJ2-5; v_gene: TRBV6-1; abundance: NA; CDR3nt: TGTGCCAGCAGTGAAGAGGCCGTGAGGGCCCAGTACTTC; CDR3aa: CASSEEAVRAQYF
d_gene: NA; j_gene: TRBJ1-2; v_gene: TRBV14; abundance: NA; CDR3nt: TGTGCCAGCAGCCAAGATCGCCCCGGGGGCTACACCTTC; CDR3aa: CASSQDRPGGYTF
d_gene: NA; j_gene: TRBJ1-1; v_gene: TRBV9; abundance: few; CDR3nt: TGTGCCAGCAGCTTCTTAGCTGGGGGGCTGAACACTGAAGCTTTCTTT; CDR3aa: CASSFLAGGLNTEAFF
d_gene: NA; j_gene: TRBJ2-1; v_gene: TRBV5-6; abundance: NA; CDR3nt: TGTGCCAGCAGCCCGTTAGCGCACTCCTACAATGAGCAGTTCTTC; CDR3aa: CASSPLAHSYNEQFF
d_gene: NA; j_gene: TRBJ1-2; v_gene: TRBV19; abundance: NA; CDR3nt: TGTGCCAGCACCTGGAGGGGGAACTATGGCTACACCTTC; CDR3aa: CASTWRGNYGYTF
d_gene: NA; j_gene: TRBJ2-2; v_gene: TRBV19; abundance: NA; CDR3nt: TGTGCCAGCAGCCGCCAGCTCCATTCCGGGGAGCTGTTTTTT; CDR3aa: CASSRQLHSGELFF
d_gene: NA; j_gene: TRBJ1-5; v_gene: TRBV10-3; abundance: NA; CDR3nt: TGTGCCATCAGTGAAGAGGGGGAAAAGCCCCAGCATTTT; CDR3aa: CAISEEGEKPQHF
d_gene: NA; j_gene: TRBJ2-1; v_gene: TRBV30; abundance: NA; CDR3nt: TGTGCCTGGAGCAGGTTTGGTGAGCAGTTCTTC; CDR3aa: CAWSRFGEQFF
d_gene: TRBD1; j_gene: TRBJ1-5; v_gene: TRBV18; abundance: NA; CDR3nt: TGTGCCAGCTCTCCTGGACAGGGCGGGCGGAGCAATCAGCCCCAGCATTTT; CDR3aa: CASSPGQGGRSNQPQHF
d_gene: NA; j_gene: TRBJ1-1; v_gene: TRBV7-9; abundance: NA; CDR3nt: TGTGCCAGCAGCTTATCGGGCTCCCTGAACACTGAAGCTTTCTTT; CDR3aa: CASSLSGSLNTEAFF
d_gene: NA; j_gene: TRBJ1-5; v_gene: TRBV6-1; abundance: NA; CDR3nt: TGTGCCAGCAGTGAAGCCCCGGGCAGGGGTCAGCCCCAGCATTTT; CDR3aa: CASSEAPGRGQPQHF
d_gene: NA; j_gene: TRBJ1-3; v_gene: TRBV9; abundance: NA; CDR3nt: TGTGCCAGCAGCGGCGGTTTAGGTTCCAGCTCTGGAAACACCATATATTTT; CDR3aa: CASSGGLGSSSGNTIYF
d_gene: TRBD1; j_gene: TRBJ1-4; v_gene: TRBV4-1; abundance: NA; CDR3nt: TGCGCCAGCAGCCAAGAATTGGGACAGGGCCTCCCCGAGGGTGAAAAACTGTTTTTT; CDR3aa: CASSQELGQGLPEGEKLFF
d_gene: NA; j_gene: TRBJ1-2; v_gene: TRBV7-9; abundance: NA; CDR3nt: TGTGCCAGCAGCTTATTGCGGGTGGCGGCGAGCTACACCTTC; CDR3aa: CASSLLRVAASYTF
d_gene: NA; j_gene: TRBJ2-7; v_gene: TRBV2; abundance: NA; CDR3nt: TGTGCCAGCAGTAGAATTGAGGGGGACATTCCCGAGCAGTACTTC; CDR3aa: CASSRIEGDIPEQYF
d_gene: NA; j_gene: TRBJ1-2; v_gene: TRBV7-2; abundance: NA; CDR3nt: TGTGCCAGCAGCCCAGTCCGCGCCAGCTACTATGGCTACACCTTC; CDR3aa: CASSPVRASYYGYTF
d_gene: NA; j_gene: TRBJ2-1; v_gene: TRBV7-9; abundance: few; CDR3nt: TGTGCCAGCAGGGGGGACTCTTACAATGAGCAGTTCTTC; CDR3aa: CASRGDSYNEQFF
d_gene: NA; j_gene: TRBJ2-1; v_gene: TRBV9; abundance: NA; CDR3nt: TGTGCCAGCAGCCCAGGGGGGGGACAGGACACCTACAATGAGCAGTTCTTC; CDR3aa: CASSPGGGQDTYNEQFF
d_gene: NA; j_gene: TRBJ1-5; v_gene: TRBV14; abundance: once; CDR3nt: TGTGCCAGCAGCCAAGATAGGGGACAGCCCCAGCATTTT; CDR3aa: CASSQDRGQPQHF
d_gene: TRBD2; j_gene: TRBJ2-3; v_gene: TRBV7-3; abundance: NA; CDR3nt: TGTGCCAGCAGCATTAGCGGGGGGGCGGTAGATACGCAGTATTTT; CDR3aa: CASSISGGAVDTQYF
d_gene: TRBD2; j_gene: TRBJ2-1; v_gene: TRBV5-1; abundance: NA; CDR3nt: TGCGCCAGCAGCTTGGTTGGCGGGGGGGCCTACAATGAGCAGTTCTTC; CDR3aa: CASSLVGGGAYNEQFF
d_gene: NA; j_gene: TRBJ1-5; v_gene: TRBV10-3; abundance: few; CDR3nt: TGTGCCATCAGTGAGGATAGCAGCAATCAGCCCCAGCATTTT; CDR3aa: CAISEDSSNQPQHF
d_gene: NA; j_gene: TRBJ1-5; v_gene: TRBV7-2; abundance: NA; CDR3nt: TGTGCCAGCAAGGGGGAAGGAGGTCAGCCCCAGCATTTT; CDR3aa: CASKGEGGQPQHF
d_gene: NA; j_gene: TRBJ2-2; v_gene: TRBV5-1; abundance: NA; CDR3nt: TGCGCCAGCAGCTTGGTGGCCAGCCAGGGATCCGGGGAGCTGTTTTTT; CDR3aa: CASSLVASQGSGELFF
d_gene: NA; j_gene: TRBJ1-2; v_gene: TRBV7-2; abundance: NA; CDR3nt: TGTGCCAGCAGCCTACAGGGTGGGGAATATGGCTACACCTTC; CDR3aa: CASSLQGGEYGYTF
d_gene: TRBD1; j_gene: TRBJ1-6; v_gene: TRBV5-4; abundance: NA; CDR3nt: TGTGCCAGCACCCTATCCGGGACAGGGGTCTCACCCCTCCACTTT; CDR3aa: CASTLSGTGVSPLHF
d_gene: TRBD2; j_gene: TRBJ2-3; v_gene: TRBV5-6; abundance: NA; CDR3nt: TGTGCCAGCAGCGCCCAACTAGCGGGGGATATCACAGATACGCAGTATTTT; CDR3aa: CASSAQLAGDITDTQYF
d_gene: NA; j_gene: TRBJ1-4; v_gene: TRBV28; abundance: once; CDR3nt: TGTGCCAGCAGGGGATCAGTGGGGGGGGATGAAAAACTGTTTTTT; CDR3aa: CASRGSVGGDEKLFF
d_gene: NA; j_gene: TRBJ2-6; v_gene: TRBV5-1; abundance: NA; CDR3nt: TGCGCCAGCAGCCTACAGCCTCGGGCTGCTGTTGGGGCCAACGTCCTGACTTTC; CDR3aa: CASSLQPRAAVGANVLTF
d_gene: NA; j_gene: TRBJ2-7; v_gene: TRBV29-1; abundance: NA; CDR3nt: TGCAGCGTTGAAGGATCTAGAGCCAAAGGCGAGCAGTACTTC; CDR3aa: CSVEGSRAKGEQYF
d_gene: TRBD1; j_gene: TRBJ1-3; v_gene: TRBV18; abundance: NA; CDR3nt: TGTGCCAGCTCACCACGGGGCAGGGGGACTGGAAACACCATATATTTT; CDR3aa: CASSPRGRGTGNTIYF
d_gene: NA; j_gene: TRBJ1-5; v_gene: TRBV6-6; abundance: NA; CDR3nt: TGTGCCAGCAGTTACATCGGGGGTGCACAGCCCCAGCATTTT; CDR3aa: CASSYIGGAQPQHF